This passage covers 11 T cell receptor beta chains from one sample sequenced in a study of blood T cell repertoires in COVID-19 (dated by TCRdb to the early 2020s). The method behind the library was the immunoSEQ multiplex PCR assay. In TCRdb, the immuneACCESS table is reduced to in-frame sequences with V and J assigned. These tables do not hold every clone; where another copy was compared, an unresolved V gene accounts for under half, and the others remain unexplained. This sample is represented by around 250,000 clones; 75% to 90% of them were singletons. Jointly, the top ten make up over 3% of the sample. The sample consisted of PBMCs or T cells enriched from blood (not recorded which). The receptors come from a woman aged 35 to 49 who had been exposed to COVID-19.

The V gene is TRBV27, the J gene TRBJ1-2, with 7 positions matching TRBD1. V shed 0 bases, J shed 1 base, and the junction held 8 bases outside the gene matches. Germline CDR1 reads MNHEY; CDR2 reads SMNVEV (reference sequence). CDR3 length equals 17 residues. The CDR3 region is CASSLSVMGQHNYGYTF. Written as DNA, the CDR3 is TGTGCCAGCAGTTTATCGGTTATGGGACAGCATAACTATGGCTACACCTTC.

This clone showed up just a few times. The chain employs TRBV28 and TRBJ1-5, with D hard to call. Trimming removed 2 bases from V and 4 bases from J, with 6 bases in between. Germline CDR1 MDHEN, CDR2 SYDVKM. This CDR3 is built from 13 residues. The CDR3 coding sequence is TGTGCCAGCAGTTTAAACGGTAATCAGCCCCAGCATTTT. Translation gives CASSLNGNQPQHF.

The V gene is TRBV12-5, the J gene TRBJ1-1, with no clear D. V gave up 6 bases and J gave up 5 bases, with 16 bases separating them. The CDR3 consists of 14 residues. The germline V gene encodes CDR1 LGHNT and CDR2 FRNRAP. The CDR3 coding sequence is TGTGCTAGTGGCCCCCATAACGGGGAAACTGAAGCTTTCTTT. As protein: CASGPHNGETEAFF.

The table lists this clone with many counts. The rearrangement joins TRBV29-1 to TRBJ1-2, with TRBD1 matching 8 bases. CDR1 is SQVTM, CDR2 ANQGSEA, per germline. V was pared by 5 bases and J by 8 bases, with 10 bases of the junction left unmatched. CDR3 length: 13 amino acids. The CDR3 DNA reads as TGCAGCGTTCCGCGACAGGGGCCGTTGGGCTACACCTTC. Translating it yields CSVPRQGPLGYTF.

This clone has more than one count but fewer than ten. V usage is TRBV4-1 and J usage is TRBJ2-5, with D perhaps TRBD1 (6 bases). This CDR3 contains 18 residues. V was shortened by 3 bases and J by 2 bases, with 22 bases between the two germline ends. Germline CDR1 MGHRA, CDR2 YSYEKL. This CDR3 reads CASSQKYLGQFEQETQYF. DNA of the CDR3: TGCGCCAGCAGCCAGAAGTACCTCGGACAGTTCGAACAAGAGACCCAGTACTTC.

CDR3 bases: TGCGCCAGCAGCGCACCACAGGGGTCGGGCCAAGAGACCCAGTACTTC. Protein sequence: CASSAPQGSGQETQYF. This sequence joins TRBV5-1 and TRBJ2-5; 7 bases match TRBD1. Germline V gene sequence: CDR1 SGHRS, CDR2 YFSETQ. The CDR3 contains 16 residues. With V trimmed by 4 bases and J by 1 base, 10 bases remained unmatched. The full variable domain, rest sourced from reference TRBV5-1 and TRBJ2-5, is KAGVTQTPRYLIKTRGQQVTLSCSPISGHRSVSWYQQTPGQGLQFLFEYFSETQRNKGNFPGRFSGRQFSNSRSEMNVSTLELGDSALYLCASSAPQGSGQETQYFGPGTRLLVL.

This sequence joins TRBV24-1 and TRBJ2-3; 9 nucleotides align to TRBD1. In germline, CDR1 is KGHDR, CDR2 SFDVKD. The CDR3 contains 15 residues. The V gene end was trimmed by 7 bases and the J gene end by 6 bases; junction bases not matched to a gene: 10. CDR3: CATSSPQGAPDTQYF. The CDR3 coding sequence is TGTGCCACCAGCAGCCCACAGGGGGCCCCCGATACGCAGTATTTT.

This chain uses TRBV7-7 with TRBJ2-3; 11 bases fit TRBD2. After removal of 3 bases from V and 2 bases from J, the junction contained 10 bases not matched to a gene. The CDR3 has 18 amino acids. CDR1 SSHAT and CDR2 FNYEAQ come from the germline V gene (reference sequence). CDR3 amino acids: CASSLLASGGRITDTQYF. CDR3 DNA: TGTGCCAGCAGCTTGTTGGCTAGCGGGGGGAGGATCACAGATACGCAGTATTTT.

This chain connects TRBV18 to TRBJ1-2; the match to TRBD1 covers 7 bases. CDR3 length equals 15 residues. With 1 base clipped from V and 6 bases from J, the junction kept 8 bases outside the gene matches. Germline CDR1 and CDR2: KGHSH and LQKENI. In DNA, the CDR3 is TGTGCCAGCTCACCACTTCTCGACAGGGTGGATGGCTACACCTTC. Translation: CASSPLLDRVDGYTF.

The chain is built from TRBV19 and TRBJ2-2; D gene uncertain. Trimming took 5 bases from V and 3 from J, leaving 7 bases between them. This CDR3 contains 13 residues. Germline lookup yields CDR1 LNHDA and CDR2 SQIVND (reference sequence). The CDR3 protein is CASSLIYTGELFF. DNA for the CDR3: TGTGCCAGTAGTTTAATATACACCGGGGAGCTGTTTTTT. The full variable domain, rest sourced from reference TRBV19 and TRBJ2-2, is DGGITQSPKYLFRKEGQNVTLSCEQNLNHDAMYWYRQDPGQGLRLIYYSQIVNDFQKGDIAEGYSVSREKKESFPLTVTSAQKNPTAFYLCASSLIYTGELFFGEGSRLTVL.

This chain connects TRBV7-5 to TRBJ1-1; TRBD1 is taken as the D call from the table, unchecked against the DNA. TRBV7-5 is designated a pseudogene. The CDR3 is 14 amino acids. The CDR3 DNA follows: TGTGCCAGAAGCATATACAGGGTGAACACTGAAGCTTTCTTT. Protein sequence: CARSIYRVNTEAFF.